This TCR beta chain was captured by sequencing in a study of Ad26.COV2.S vaccination and SARS-CoV-2 variants. V dropped 2 bases and J dropped 4 bases, with 8 bases sitting between them. This CDR3 has 14 amino acids. CDR1 is LGHNT, CDR2 FRNRAP, per germline. Assay used: immunoSEQ multiplex PCR; TCRdb lists only in-frame clones, some missing. This sample has 430,000 or so clones; 75% to 95% occur once, and the top ten carry about 12%. Treatment indicated: around 19 received Ad26.COV2.S at low or high dose, single or two shots; about 5 received placebo; per-sample allocation not given. Day 63 after the first vaccine or placebo injection was the time point for sampling. The sample came from a Boston adult aged 18-55 years. SARS-CoV-2 spike from the Wuhan strain was encoded by the vaccine, an Ad26 vector. Concerning this clone itself: Its antigen remains unidentified.

Study conclusions and caveats: Placebo recipients trailed vaccine recipients in spike-specific TCR breadth. Quantification of TCR breadth and depth may have yielded underestimates of total T cell responses.

This receptor was obtained from a person between 18 and 60 years old who received the Ad26.COV2.S COVID-19 vaccine or a placebo. Sequencing used peripheral blood, obtained in a trial of Ad26.COV2.S vaccine versus placebo. The chain links TRBV12-5 to TRBJ2-2; no definite D call. The DNA for the CDR3 is TGTGCTAGTGGTTTGAGTAGTCCCACCGGGGAGCTGTTTTTT. Amino acids: CASGLSSPTGELFF. Full variable domain (remainder filled in from reference TRBV12-5 and TRBJ2-2): DARVTQTPRHKVTEMGQEVTMRCQPILGHNTVFWYRQTMMQGLELLAYFRNRAPLDDSGMPKDRFSAEMPDATLATLKIQPSEPRDSAVYFCASGLSSPTGELFFGEGSRLTVL.